This TCR beta chain was recovered during a study of blood T cells in healthy people across ages. The CDR3 is 16 amino acids. Germline CDR1 is SQVTM and CDR2 is ANQGSEA. V gave up 0 bases and J gave up 0 bases, with 15 bases separating them. Primed by a sample-barcoded 5' primer and a J-beta primer mix, a second PCR proceeded for about 6 to 12 cycles. MiXCR, run by TCRdb on the 5' RACE reads, gives a single entry per CDR3 protein. The table records 750,000 to 850,000 distinct CDR3 sequences, approximately 25% of them present only once. These data are also associated with another study on T cells of mothers and their children. That report notes: The shaping of TCR recombination output by thymic selection is similar in related and unrelated pairs.

Sample: blood. This clonotype was sampled from a boy aged 5-17 years in good health. The chain is built from TRBV29-1 and TRBJ2-7; D is undetermined. CDR3 sequence (DNA): TGCAGCGTTGAAGACGACGGTGAGAATATCTCCTACGAGCAGTACTTC. It codes for CSVEDDGENISYEQYF.